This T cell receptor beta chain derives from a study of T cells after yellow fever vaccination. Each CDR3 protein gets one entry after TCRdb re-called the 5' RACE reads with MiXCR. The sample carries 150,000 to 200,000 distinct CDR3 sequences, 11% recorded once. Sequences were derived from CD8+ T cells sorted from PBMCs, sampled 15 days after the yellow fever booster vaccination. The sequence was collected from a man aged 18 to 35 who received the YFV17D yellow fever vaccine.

The CDR3 reads CASSPEPGAGGPNEQFF. CDR3 DNA sequence: TGCGCCAGCAGCCCTGAGCCGGGGGCGGGGGGGCCCAATGAGCAGTTCTTC. V and J are TRBV5-1 and TRBJ2-1; 9 nucleotides agree with TRBD2. After removal of 4 bases from V and 6 bases from J, the junction contained 14 bases not matched to a gene. Germline-derived CDR1 and CDR2 are SGHRS and YFSETQ. This CDR3 region has 17 residues. The full variable domain, rest sourced from reference TRBV5-1 and TRBJ2-1, is KAGVTQTPRYLIKTRGQQVTLSCSPISGHRSVSWYQQTPGQGLQFLFEYFSETQRNKGNFPGRFSGRQFSNSRSEMNVSTLELGDSALYLCASSPEPGAGGPNEQFFGPGTRLTVL.